The 10 T cell receptor beta chains reported below all come from one sample, sequenced in a study of blood T cell repertoires in COVID-19. The assay was immunoSEQ multiplex PCR, and TCRdb's table has in-frame clones only and misses some. This table holds some 55,000 clones, approximately 87% found once. The sequencing sample was made of peripheral blood. These receptors all stem from a man aged 55-75 years with acute or convalescent COVID-19.

This rearrangement joins TRBV6-2 or TRBV6-3 to TRBJ2-3; no reliable D call. Germline CDR1 is MNHEY and CDR2 is SVGEGT. Between the trimmed V and J ends, which lost 0 bases and 2 bases, there was a span of 9 bases. The CDR3 consists of 15 residues. The CDR3 loop reads CASSYSGSNTDTQYF. As DNA, the CDR3 is TGTGCCAGCAGTTACTCGGGCTCAAACACAGATACGCAGTATTTT.

V is TRBV10-2 and J is TRBJ1-5, with TRBD1 identical over 7 bases. The V and J ends lost 6 bases and 2 bases, in that order; junction bases with no gene match: 4. The length of the CDR3 is 14 residues. Germline V gives CDR1 WSHSY, CDR2 SAAADI. CDR3 DNA sequence: TGCGCCAGCAGCGACAGGGCTGGCAATCAGCCCCAGCATTTT. The encoded protein is CASSDRAGNQPQHF.

The gene calls are TRBV7-2 and TRBJ1-2; D gene unclear. The CDR3 is made up of 13 amino acids. Trimming pared 2 bases from V and 0 bases from J, leaving 4 bases between. Germline CDR1 and CDR2: SGHTA and FQGNSA. The CDR3 DNA follows: TGTGCCAGCAGCTTAAGCTCTAACTATGGCTACACCTTC. This sequence encodes CASSLSSNYGYTF.

The chain has TRBV5-1 and TRBJ1-1, with D perhaps matching TRBD1 (6 bases). CDR3 size: 14 residues. Germline CDR1 SGHRS, CDR2 YFSETQ. Trimming removed 3 bases from V and 2 bases from J, with 11 bases in between. CDR3 amino acids: CASSSTGTNTEAFF. The CDR3 DNA reads TGCGCCAGCAGCTCTACAGGGACCAACACTGAAGCTTTCTTT. The full variable domain, completed using reference TRBV5-1 and TRBJ1-1, is KAGVTQTPRYLIKTRGQQVTLSCSPISGHRSVSWYQQTPGQGLQFLFEYFSETQRNKGNFPGRFSGRQFSNSRSEMNVSTLELGDSALYLCASSSTGTNTEAFFGQGTRLTVV.

The chain recombines TRBV6-2 or TRBV6-3 with TRBJ2-3; TRBD2 aligns across 14 bases. V shed 0 bases, J shed 4 bases, and the junction held 0 bases outside the gene matches. Per the germline V gene, CDR1 is MNHEY and CDR2 is SVGEGT. The CDR3 contains 16 residues. CDR3 bases: TGTGCCAGCAGTTACTCGACTAGCGGGGGGGCAGATACGCAGTATTTT. It specifies CASSYSTSGGADTQYF.

The rearrangement joins TRBV2 to TRBJ2-4, with 7 bases identical to TRBD1. In germline, CDR1 is SNHLY, CDR2 FYNNEI. V dropped 6 bases and J dropped 7; count of bases not matched to a gene: 9. CDR3 size: 14 residues. CDR3 region: CASRGQAISNIQYF. DNA of the CDR3: TGTGCCAGCAGAGGACAGGCAATATCGAACATTCAGTACTTC.

The chain joins TRBV6-1 to TRBJ1-2; D uncertain. The CDR3 contains 14 residues. V lost 1 base and J lost 8, with 14 bases in between. The germline CDR1 and CDR2 sequences are MNHNS and SASEGT. In nucleotides, the CDR3 is TGTGCCAGCAGTGAAGGAGAGGCTTTTGCCGGCTACACCTTC. Residues: CASSEGEAFAGYTF.

The chain has TRBV14 and TRBJ2-5; TRBD2 matches 8 bases. V lost 0 bases and J lost 5; bases outside the gene matches: 2. Germline CDR1 is SGHDN and CDR2 is FVKESK. This CDR3 has 14 amino acids. The CDR3 DNA is TGTGCCAGCAGCCAAGACGGCGGGGGGGAGACCCAGTACTTC. Translating gives CASSQDGGGETQYF.

The chain is built from TRBV7-9 and TRBJ2-3; TRBD2 matches at 9 bases. The V gene end was trimmed by 4 bases and the J gene end by 0 bases; junction bases not matched to a gene: 8. The germline V gene has CDR1 SEHNR and CDR2 FQNEAQ (reference sequence). CDR3 length equals 17 residues. The DNA for the CDR3 is TGTGCCAGCAGCTCCCAGAGTAGCGGGGGTAGCACAGATACGCAGTATTTT. Translation gives CASSSQSSGGSTDTQYF.

The chain links TRBV4-3 to TRBJ1-1; no reliable D call. CDR1 LGHNA and CDR2 YSLEER come from the germline V gene. The CDR3 sequence is 15 residues long. The ends were cut back, 0 bases at V and 4 bases at J, with 12 bases in the middle. For the CDR3, the DNA is TGCGCCAGCAGCCAAGAGCGGTCAATGGGCACTGAAGCTTTCTTT. Protein sequence: CASSQERSMGTEAFF.